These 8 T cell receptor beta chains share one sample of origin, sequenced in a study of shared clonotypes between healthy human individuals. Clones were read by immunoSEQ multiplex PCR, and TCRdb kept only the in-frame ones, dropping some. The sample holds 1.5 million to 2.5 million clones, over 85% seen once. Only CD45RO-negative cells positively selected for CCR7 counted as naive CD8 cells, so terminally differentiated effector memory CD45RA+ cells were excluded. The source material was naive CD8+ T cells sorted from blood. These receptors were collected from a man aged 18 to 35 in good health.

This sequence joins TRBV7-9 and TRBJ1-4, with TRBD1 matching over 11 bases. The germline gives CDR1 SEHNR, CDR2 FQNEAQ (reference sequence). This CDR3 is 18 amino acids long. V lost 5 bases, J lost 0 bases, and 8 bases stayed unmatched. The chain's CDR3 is CASSAWTGGGTTNEKLFF. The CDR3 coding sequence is TGTGCCAGCAGCGCCTGGACAGGGGGCGGAACAACTAATGAAAAACTGTTTTTT.

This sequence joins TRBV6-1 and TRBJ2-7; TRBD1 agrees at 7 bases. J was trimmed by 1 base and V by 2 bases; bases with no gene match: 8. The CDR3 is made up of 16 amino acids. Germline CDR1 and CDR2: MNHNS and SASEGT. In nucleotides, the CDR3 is TGTGCCAGCAGTGAACTTGAGGGGGCGGAATCCTACGAGCAGTACTTC. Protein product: CASSELEGAESYEQYF.

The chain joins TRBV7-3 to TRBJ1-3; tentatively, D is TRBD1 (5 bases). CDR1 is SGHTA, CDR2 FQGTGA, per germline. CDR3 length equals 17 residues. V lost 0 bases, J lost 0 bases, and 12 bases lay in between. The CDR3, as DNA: TGTGCCAGCAGCTTAACGTTCGGGGCCTACTCTGGAAACACCATATATTTT. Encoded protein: CASSLTFGAYSGNTIYF.

The CDR3 sequence: CATSPQVVSSGEQYF. The DNA for the CDR3 is TGTGCCACCTCCCCCCAGGTCGTGTCAAGTGGCGAGCAGTACTTC. The V gene is TRBV27, the J gene TRBJ2-7; D is ambiguous. The CDR3 covers 15 residues. V lost 10 bases and J 6 bases, leaving 25 bases between the germline ends. The germline V gene encodes CDR1 MNHEY and CDR2 SMNVEV (reference sequence).

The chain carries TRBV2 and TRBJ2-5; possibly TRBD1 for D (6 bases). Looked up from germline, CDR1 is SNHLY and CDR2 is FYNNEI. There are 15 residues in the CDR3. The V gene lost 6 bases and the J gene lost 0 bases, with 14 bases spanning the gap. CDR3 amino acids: CASSPGTLYQETQYF. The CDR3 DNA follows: TGTGCCAGCAGCCCAGGGACATTGTACCAAGAGACCCAGTACTTC.

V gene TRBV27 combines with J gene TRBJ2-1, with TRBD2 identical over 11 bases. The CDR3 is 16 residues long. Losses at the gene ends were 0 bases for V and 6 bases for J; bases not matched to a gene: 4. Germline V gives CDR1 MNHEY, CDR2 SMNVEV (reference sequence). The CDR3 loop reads CASSLSTSGSLNEQFF. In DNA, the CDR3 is TGTGCCAGCAGTTTATCAACTAGCGGGAGTCTCAATGAGCAGTTCTTC.

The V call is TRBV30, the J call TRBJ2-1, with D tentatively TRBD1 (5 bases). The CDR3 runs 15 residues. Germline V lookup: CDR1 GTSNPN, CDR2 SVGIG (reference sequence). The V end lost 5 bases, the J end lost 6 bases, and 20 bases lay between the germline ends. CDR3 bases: TGTGCCTGGGGTTTACAGGTCCCCTTTTTCAATGAGCAGTTCTTC. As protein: CAWGLQVPFFNEQFF.

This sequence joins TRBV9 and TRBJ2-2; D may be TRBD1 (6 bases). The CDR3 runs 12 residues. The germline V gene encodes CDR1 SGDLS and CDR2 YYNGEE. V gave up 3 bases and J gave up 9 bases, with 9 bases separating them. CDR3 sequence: CASSGGPRELFF. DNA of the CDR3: TGTGCCAGCAGCGGGGGGCCCCGGGAGCTGTTTTTT.